This T cell receptor beta chain was profiled in a study of human T cells and chemical hapten exposure. Losses at the gene ends were 3 bases for V and 10 bases for J; bases not matched to a gene: 4. This CDR3 has 14 residues. This clonotype was recorded many times. Time point indicated: pre-sensitization, week 0. Regarding treatment: therapeutic diphenylcyclopropenone sensitization with weekly scalp DPC. MiXCR, run by TCRdb on the RACE reads, gives a single entry per CDR3 protein. The data hold about 380,000 distinct CDR3 sequences, with 4% to 6% observed a single time. The source of this sequence is a woman aged 50 to 60 with alopecia areata. Some clones in this sample may be carry-over from other donors' samples. V is TRBV12-3 or TRBV12-4 and J is TRBJ1-3, with TRBD1 matching over 12 bases. Source: whole blood, taken in connection with sensitization to the hapten diphenylcyclopropenone (DPC). The CDR3 is CASSFGDRGRTIYF. The DNA for the CDR3 is TGTGCCAGCAGTTTCGGGGACAGGGGGCGTACCATATATTTT.